This TCR beta chain was identified in a study of T cell responses to AZD1222 COVID-19 vaccine. Study-wide context: Second-dose timings of about 4 or about 12 weeks were pooled.

Concerning this clone: Its antigen is still unknown.

Study-level findings and limits: Targeting of unmutated variant regions was reportedly seen in nearly half of spike-specific TCRs.

The germline V gene has CDR1 KGHSH and CDR2 LQKENI. The CDR3 is 15 amino acids. V shed 4 bases and J shed 0 bases, with 12 bases lying between them. Clones were sequenced by immunoSEQ multiplex PCR, and TCRdb holds only the in-frame ones, with some missing. The sample lists about 70,000 clones; around 85% were seen once. The J gene is TRBJ1-1, the V gene TRBV18; no clear D gene. The sample in question was peripheral blood, obtained on day 0 of AZD1222 vaccination. This clonotype was obtained from an adult in good health. CDR3 DNA: TGTGCCAGCTCACGATTAGGGCGGATGAACACTGAAGCTTTCTTT. Its protein product is CASSRLGRMNTEAFF.